The clone carrying this T cell receptor beta chain was seen a handful of times. This sample was taken from a study of T-cell reconstitution after alpha-beta-depleted transplantation in children. Using unique molecular identifiers, the investigators prepared the TCRbeta library. TCRdb re-derived calls from the PCR reads in MiXCR, one entry per CDR3 protein. The table has some 600,000 distinct CDR3 sequences, 15% to 20% seen once; the top ten hold 0.85% to 1.3%. CDR3 size: 14 residues. The V gene end was trimmed by 2 bases and the J gene end by 4 bases; junction bases not matched to a gene: 4. Germline values: CDR1 SGHRS, CDR2 YFSETQ.

The TCR sequence derives from a human donor who donated a stem cell graft to a child with acute myeloid leukemia. The material sequenced was PBMCs from the stem cell graft donor, taken from the stem cell graft. The chain uses TRBV5-1 and TRBJ1-2; 8 bases fit TRBD1. CDR3 in amino acids: CASSFWDRPYGYTF. As DNA, the CDR3 is TGCGCCAGCAGCTTTTGGGACAGGCCCTATGGCTACACCTTC.